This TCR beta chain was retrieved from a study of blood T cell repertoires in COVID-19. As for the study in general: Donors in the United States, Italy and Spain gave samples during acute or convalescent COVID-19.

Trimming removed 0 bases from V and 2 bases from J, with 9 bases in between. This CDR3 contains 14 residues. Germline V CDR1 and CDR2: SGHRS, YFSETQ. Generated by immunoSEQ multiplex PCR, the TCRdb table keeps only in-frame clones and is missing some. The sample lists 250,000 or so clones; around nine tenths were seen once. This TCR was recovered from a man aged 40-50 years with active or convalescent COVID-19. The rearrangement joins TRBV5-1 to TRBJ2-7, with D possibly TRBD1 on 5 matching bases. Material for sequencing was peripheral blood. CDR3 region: CASSLVSGTYEQYF. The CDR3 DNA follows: TGCGCCAGCAGCTTGGTTTCAGGGACCTACGAGCAGTACTTC.